This T cell receptor beta chain is from a study of glioma-infiltrating T cells after dendritic cell vaccination. Sequencing was performed with immunoSEQ multiplex PCR; in TCRdb, only in-frame clones are kept and a portion is missing. The sample gives tens of thousands of clones, approximately 78% of which show up once; about 10% is in the top ten. The CDR3 sequence is 13 residues long. Between the trimmed V and J ends, which lost 11 bases and 5 bases, there was a span of 19 bases. The V gene's germline CDR1 is MNHNY and CDR2 SVGAGI (reference sequence). The receptor comes from a human donor with glioblastoma. The sequences come from blood, collected before dendritic cell vaccination. This chain links TRBV6-6 with TRBJ2-7; TRBD1 is a possible D gene (6 bases). CDR3 amino acids: CAGAGDTGNEQYF. The CDR3 DNA is TGTGCCGGCGCTGGGGACACAGGGAACGAGCAGTACTTC.